This TCR beta chain derives from a study of human T cells and chemical hapten exposure (dated by TCRdb to about 2021). At the level of the whole study: For sensitization, 2% DPC in acetone was applied to an approximately 2 cm by approximately 2 cm area of upper inner arm skin. The mostly female patient cohort included alopecia areata with under or over 50% scalp involvement, alopecia totalis and alopecia universalis. Blood samples were taken from patients before sensitization (week 0) and then at 2, 6 and about 24 weeks after DPC sensitization. The study tracked peripheral blood TCR repertoire changes in vivo during primary and secondary sensitization to the hapten diphenylcyclopropenone (DPC) in alopecia patients. Weekly therapeutic DPC doses were additionally applied to the scalp of patients throughout the roughly 23-week study period. Patch tests used Finn chambers with 0.01% DPC on the upper back, scored after 6 days by International Contact Dermatitis Research Group standards. Libraries were combined into a pool for sequencing, and differences in TCR yield between samples came mainly from small differences in library volumes within the pool. Blood for TCR sequencing was provided by twenty-nine alopecia patients at one to four time points (pre-sensitization, 2, 6 and 24 weeks).

In the germline V gene (reference sequence), CDR1 corresponds to SEHNR and CDR2 to FQNEAQ. Reading from cysteine to phenylalanine, the CDR3 counts 13 amino acids. Just the 39-base CDR3 DNA is kept, in frame starting at base 1. As concerns this clonotype: No cognate antigen has been identified for it. At one end, the junction sequence differs from germline, possibly due to a read error.

The label giving this sample's time point can be read as: pre-sensitization, week 0. The treatment or condition label on this specimen signifies: therapeutic diphenylcyclopropenone sensitization with weekly scalp DPC. At each patch-test visit, blood was drawn before the patch test was applied. Patients were considered eligible if aged 18 to 70, diagnosed with alopecia and deemed suitable for DPC therapy, and patients were excluded if pregnant. Unfractionated whole blood was collected in Tempus Blood RNA tubes, and total RNA was extracted from that blood. To prepare the library, RACE was applied. The instrument given in TCRdb is NextSeq 500. During library preparation, unique molecular identifiers were attached to individual cDNA molecules so that TCRs could be counted quantitatively and reproducibly. From each blood RNA sample, both TCR alpha and TCR beta chains were sequenced. The authors' analysis ran thus. A median of approximately 96,000 TCRs per sample was observed, with a range of about 23,224 to 690,600. The Decombinator software suite was used to annotate V, J and CDR3 in the TCR reads. For the PS versus PT1 abundance plots, all samples were subsampled to the same number of TCRs (28,000). Expanded TCRs were defined as absent before sensitization and observed at least eight times at the 2-week time point. Clones were called with MiXCR by TCRdb after fastp trimmed the public reads at Q25, and only in-frame beta chains were retained. One record per CDR3 amino acid sequence lists the most common genes and DNA. For this entry, the V and J calls and clone size follow TCRdb and not the study's own pipeline. The sample table holds around 260,000 distinct CDR3 sequences, of which approximately 8.6% were seen once. Together, the top ten hold over 2% of the sample.

What the research found in general, with its limitations: Patch test score was positively correlated with the number of PT1 expanded TCRs, with significance at thresholds 8, 16 and 32 but not at 4. After repeated subsampling, the strength of the expansion versus patch-test correlation and the threshold at which it became significant changed. Significantly more large CDR3 similarity clusters were formed by expanded TCRs than by pre-sensitization or healthy control sets, consistent with antigen-driven responses. Because all patients had alopecia, a presumed autoimmune disease, the immune response of the patients might differ from that of healthy individuals. The number of TCRs above 1 in 1000 frequency did not change with DPC sensitization; there was no evidence of global repertoire structure alterations.

This TCR came from a woman aged 40 to 50 with alopecia areata. Some clones in this sample may be carry-over from other donors' samples. Recombination linked TRBV7-9 to TRBJ2-3, with no D gene named confidently. Sequencing was performed on whole blood, taken in connection with sensitization to the hapten diphenylcyclopropenone (DPC). The CDR3 amino acid sequence is: CVSSRELGDTQYF. The base sequence is TGTGTCAGCAGCCGCGAACTGGGAGATACGCAGTATTTT.